This T cell receptor (beta chain) was captured in a study of PD-1 blockade in classical Hodgkin lymphoma. Study details: Patients were dosed intravenously with nivolumab at 3 mg/kg every 2 weeks.

Assay used: immunoSEQ multiplex PCR; TCRdb lists only in-frame clones, some missing. There are about 94,000 clones in the sample; around 93% occur only once, and just under 2% lies in the top ten. Broader study findings: Baseline TCR diversity was reportedly lower in newly diagnosed patients than in healthy donors. It was reported as lower still in relapsed/refractory patients.

Germline V gives CDR1 LNHDA, CDR2 SQIVND (reference sequence). V dropped 4 bases and J dropped 4 bases, with 7 bases sitting between them. CDR3 size: 12 residues. A word on this clone: The antigen is not known.

Time point meaning: cycle 4 day 1 (C4D1), after 6 weeks of nivolumab. Each of the patients experienced relapse following autologous stem cell transplantation, and their brentuximab vedotin exposure differed. The receptor was isolated from a human donor with classical Hodgkin lymphoma. Sequences were derived from peripheral blood mononuclear cells (PBMCs), sampled before the fourth cycle of nivolumab. This chain uses TRBV19 with TRBJ1-1, with D perhaps matching TRBD1 (6 bases). CDR3 bases: TGTGCCAGTAGTACGGACAGCACTGAAGCTTTCTTT. This codes for CASSTDSTEAFF.